This TCR beta chain was identified during a study of graft-versus-host responses after intestinal transplantation. Study-level information: Multivisceral, liver-intestinal, or isolated intestinal transplants were performed in recipients. The recipients all started with anti-thymocyte globulin induction and then took tacrolimus and steroids for 3 to 4 years.

V was clipped by 5 bases and J by 4 bases, with 15 bases between them. Germline V CDR1 and CDR2: SEHNR, FQNEAQ (reference sequence). This CDR3 comprises 15 residues. Whole-study findings and limits: Detected in recipient marrow were GvH clones, some of which were first observed in ileum or blood. Early post-transplant HvG declines were associated with peak circulating GvH clone levels.

A word on this clone: The antigen is not known.

Method: immunoSEQ multiplex PCR; TCRdb's copy keeps in-frame clones and lacks some. Counted here are about 61,000 clones, 90% to 95% occurring once; the ten biggest clones make up approximately 0.4%. The sample was unstimulated CD4+ T cells sorted from spleen or lymph node cells, taken before transplant. The V gene is TRBV7-9, the J gene TRBJ1-3; possibly TRBD1 for D (6 bases). The TCR sequence derives from a human donor who was the organ donor for an intestinal transplant. CDR3 bases: TGTGCCAGCAGCACGATTTCAGGGACAGGAAACACCATATATTTT. This sequence encodes CASSTISGTGNTIYF.